The rows below give T cell receptor beta chains drawn from one sample of a study of cytomegalovirus exposure and HLA in healthy donors. Assay: immunoSEQ multiplex PCR; the TCRdb copy retains only in-frame clones and omits some. Found here are 150,000 or so clones; the top ten clones hold about 1.6%. Sequencing used PBMCs. The receptors come from a woman between 50 and 59 years old in good health and CMV-seronegative. The CDR3 runs from the conserved cysteine through the conserved F or W. D genes are given only for firm matches.

v_call,j_call,d_call,cdr3_aa,cdr3_nt
TRBV9,TRBJ2-5,TRBD2,CASSVEDSGAAETQYF,TGTGCCAGCAGCGTAGAGGATAGCGGGGCCGCAGAGACCCAGTACTTC
TRBV18,TRBJ1-3,TRBD1,CASSPPRDRSGNTIYF,TGTGCCAGCTCACCACCTAGGGACAGATCTGGAAACACCATATATTTT
TRBV11-2,TRBJ2-2,TRBD2,CASSLEGLAVTGELFF,TGTGCCAGCAGCTTAGAGGGACTAGCGGTCACCGGGGAGCTGTTTTTT
TRBV2,TRBJ1-2,TRBD1,CASRRGQENGYTF,TGTGCCAGCAGGAGGGGACAGGAAAATGGCTACACCTTC
TRBV11-2,TRBJ1-2,NA,CASSLGTSYGYTF,TGTGCCAGCAGCTTAGGGACAAGCTATGGCTACACCTTC
TRBV11-2,TRBJ1-5,NA,CASSLERVNQPQHF,TGTGCCAGCAGCTTAGAGAGGGTTAATCAGCCCCAGCATTTT
TRBV19,TRBJ2-7,TRBD1,CASSFTGGITYEQYF,TGTGCCAGTAGCTTCACAGGGGGTATCACCTACGAGCAGTACTTC
TRBV5-4,TRBJ1-1,NA,CASSLQWSDTEAFF,TGTGCCAGCAGCTTGCAATGGTCGGACACTGAAGCTTTCTTT
TRBV28,TRBJ1-5,NA,CASHPRGGIARPQHF,TGTGCCAGCCATCCAAGGGGGGGGATCGCCAGGCCCCAGCATTTT
TRBV19,TRBJ2-7,TRBD2,CASSIRGTRSRGGLGYEQYF,TGTGCCAGTAGTATTCGTGGAACTCGCTCGCGCGGGGGGCTTGGGTACGAGCAGTACTTC
TRBV5-1,TRBJ2-3,NA,CASSLSDTQYF,TGCGCCAGCAGCTTATCGGATACGCAGTATTTT
TRBV15,TRBJ2-1,NA,CATSSYNNEQFF,TGTGCCACCAGCAGTTATAACAATGAGCAGTTCTTC
TRBV19,TRBJ2-3,NA,CASKSDITSSTDTQYF,TGTGCCAGTAAGAGCGATATCACTTCTAGCACAGATACGCAGTATTTT
TRBV28,TRBJ2-1,NA,CASSPRGPGVGKRNEQFF,TGTGCCAGCAGTCCCAGGGGACCAGGGGTGGGGAAACGGAATGAGCAGTTCTTC
TRBV19,TRBJ2-7,TRBD1,CASSPTGGITEQYF,TGTGCCAGTAGTCCGACAGGGGGTATAACCGAGCAGTACTTC
TRBV10-3,TRBJ1-1,NA,CAISERGQSTEAFF,TGTGCCATCAGTGAAAGGGGACAAAGCACTGAAGCTTTCTTT
TRBV4-2,TRBJ1-1,TRBD1,CASSHGQATEAFF,TGTGCCAGCAGCCATGGACAGGCCACAGAAGCTTTCTTT
TRBV19,TRBJ1-2,NA,CASSSTGIGYTF,TGTGCCAGTAGTAGTACCGGGATCGGCTACACCTTC
TRBV4-1,TRBJ1-6,NA,CASAGTGQSNSPLHF,TGCGCCAGCGCCGGGACGGGACAATCGAATTCACCCCTCCACTTT
TRBV7-3,TRBJ1-5,NA,CASSLFVRTAFYSNQPQHF,TGTGCCAGCAGCTTATTTGTCCGGACAGCTTTTTATAGCAATCAGCCCCAGCATTTT
TRBV19,TRBJ2-3,NA,CASSIAVNPDTDTQYF,TGTGCCAGTAGTATAGCGGTCAACCCCGACACAGATACGCAGTATTTT
TRBV6-1,TRBJ2-7,TRBD1,CASSTTGGLYEQYF,TGTGCCAGCAGTACGACAGGGGGCCTGTACGAGCAGTACTTC
TRBV28,TRBJ1-6,TRBD1,CASSLSGQGNSPLHF,TGTGCCAGCAGTTTATCGGGACAGGGCAATTCACCCCTCCACTTT
TRBV28,TRBJ2-7,NA,CASSSGLPLSYEQYF,TGTGCCAGCAGTTCCGGACTCCCCCTCTCCTACGAGCAGTACTTC
TRBV29-1,TRBJ2-1,NA,CSVRRNNEQFF,TGCAGCGTTCGCAGGAACAATGAGCAGTTCTTC
TRBV11-2,TRBJ2-3,TRBD2,CASSNRLAGGTDTQYF,TGTGCCAGCAGCAACCGACTAGCGGGGGGCACAGATACGCAGTATTTT
TRBV6-6,TRBJ2-3,TRBD2,CASSLAGVRVQYF,TGTGCCAGCTCCCTAGCGGGAGTACGAGTTCAGTATTTT
TRBV28,TRBJ2-5,TRBD2,CASRTPSGGQETQYF,TGTGCCAGCAGGACCCCCTCGGGGGGGCAAGAGACCCAGTACTTC
TRBV5-4,TRBJ2-7,TRBD1,CASSVATGGYEQYF,TGTGCCAGCAGCGTAGCTACAGGGGGCTACGAGCAGTACTTC
TRBV28,TRBJ2-7,NA,CASSPSTPGPGSEQYF,TGTGCCAGCAGTCCCTCAACCCCGGGCCCAGGGTCCGAGCAGTACTTC
TRBV7-2,TRBJ1-2,TRBD1,CASSLGTGRGYTF,TGTGCCAGCAGCTTAGGGACAGGTAGAGGCTACACCTTC
TRBV30,TRBJ1-5,NA,CAWSVSSSNQPQHF,TGTGCCTGGAGTGTATCGAGTAGCAATCAGCCCCAGCATTTT
TRBV11-2,TRBJ2-2,TRBD1,CASISRGQGGNTGELFF,TGTGCCAGCATTAGCCGCGGACAGGGTGGCAACACCGGGGAGCTGTTTTTT
TRBV7-6,TRBJ2-1,TRBD1,CASSPLPRTGPFYNEQFF,TGTGCCAGCAGTCCTCTCCCCCGGACAGGGCCTTTCTACAATGAGCAGTTCTTC
TRBV2,TRBJ1-5,TRBD1,CASSPGQGGHQPQHF,TGTGCCAGCAGTCCCGGACAGGGAGGGCATCAGCCCCAGCATTTT
TRBV29-1,TRBJ1-1,TRBD1,CSVSQGDGTEAFF,TGCAGCGTTTCACAGGGGGATGGCACTGAAGCTTTCTTT
TRBV5-1,TRBJ2-3,TRBD2,CASSTTSGGTSTDTQYF,TGCGCCAGCAGCACGACTAGCGGGGGGACTAGCACAGATACGCAGTATTTT
TRBV11-3,TRBJ2-2,TRBD2,CASSPGTSGANTGELFF,TGTGCCAGCAGCCCCGGGACTAGCGGAGCCAACACCGGGGAGCTGTTTTTT
TRBV5-1,TRBJ2-5,TRBD1,CASSLEGQGGTQYF,TGCGCCAGCAGCTTGGAGGGACAGGGAGGGACCCAGTACTTC
TRBV9,TRBJ1-1,NA,CASSSRTANTEAFF,TGTGCCAGCAGCTCCCGGACAGCGAACACTGAAGCTTTCTTT
TRBV6-6,TRBJ1-5,NA,CASSYLNTDQPQHF,TGTGCCAGCTCCTACCTGAATACCGATCAGCCCCAGCATTTT
TRBV5-1,TRBJ2-3,NA,CASSLDGNGDTQYF,TGCGCCAGCAGCTTGGACGGGAATGGAGATACGCAGTATTTT
TRBV9,TRBJ1-2,NA,CASSVDGNRVGGYTF,TGTGCCAGCAGCGTAGATGGAAACAGGGTAGGTGGCTACACCTTC
TRBV28,TRBJ2-7,NA,CASIAATYEQYF,TGTGCCAGTATAGCCGCTACCTACGAGCAGTACTTC
TRBV2,TRBJ1-1,NA,CASSSTVANTEAFF,TGTGCCAGCAGTTCGACAGTAGCTAACACTGAAGCTTTCTTT
TRBV12-1,TRBJ1-4,NA,CASSFRGSESNEKLFF,TGTGCCAGCAGCTTTAGGGGGTCGGAGTCTAATGAAAAACTGTTTTTT
TRBV7-8,TRBJ2-1,TRBD2,CASSLSNGGAVNEQFF,TGTGCCAGCAGCCTTTCGAACGGGGGGGCAGTCAATGAGCAGTTCTTC